What follows are 25 T cell receptor beta chains derived from one specimen sequenced in a study of T cell changes during pregnancy in multiple sclerosis. The method was immunoSEQ multiplex PCR; TCRdb's version includes in-frame clones alone and lacks a portion of them. Of under 90,000 clones detected, approximately 90% appear once; the ten largest clones hold about 1.5%. The material sequenced was peripheral blood, taken in the second trimester of pregnancy. These receptors all stem from a female donor in good health, enrolled as a control in a pregnancy study.

V is TRBV19 and J is TRBJ2-6; TRBD2 agrees at 7 bases. This CDR3 is built from 14 residues. The V gene end was trimmed by 5 bases and the J gene end by 3 bases; junction bases not matched to a gene: 1. CDR1 is LNHDA and CDR2 is SQIVND in the germline V gene (reference sequence). The CDR3 spells CASSPGGGANVLTF. The DNA of the CDR3 is TGTGCCAGTAGTCCGGGAGGTGGGGCCAACGTCCTGACTTTC.

The J gene is TRBJ1-1, the V gene TRBV6-6; D unclear. CDR1 is MNHNY, CDR2 SVGAGI, per germline (reference sequence). The CDR3 length is 12 residues. The V end was cut by 3 bases, the J end by 7 bases, with 9 bases between. CDR3 loop: CASSYESNEAFF. CDR3 sequence (DNA): TGTGCCAGCAGTTATGAGTCCAATGAAGCTTTCTTT.

The gene calls are TRBV2 and TRBJ2-3; TRBD2 aligns across 12 bases. The CDR3 has 20 residues. From germline, CDR1 is SNHLY and CDR2 FYNNEI. V was clipped by 1 base and J by 5 bases; unmatched bases: 16. The CDR3 here is CASSEEDRGQASGRGDTQYF. The CDR3 bases are TGTGCCAGCAGTGAAGAAGACAGGGGCCAGGCTAGCGGGAGGGGAGATACGCAGTATTTT. Using reference TRBV2 and TRBJ2-3 for the parts outside the CDR3, the full variable domain is EPEVTQTPSHQVTQMGQEVILRCVPISNHLYFYWYRQILGQKVEFLVSFYNNEISEKSEIFDDQFSVERPDGSNFTLKIRSTKLEDSAMYFCASSEEDRGQASGRGDTQYFGPGTRLTVL.

The V call is TRBV28, the J call TRBJ2-7; 7 bases match TRBD2. The germline V gene has CDR1 MDHEN and CDR2 SYDVKM. Trimming at V came to 1 base and at J to 3 bases, leaving 9 bases not matched to a gene. This CDR3 contains 16 residues. CDR3 DNA sequence: TGTGCCAGCAGTTTATCGACGGGGGGAGGATACTACGAGCAGTACTTC. Translation: CASSLSTGGGYYEQYF.

This clone was seen only once. The chain couples TRBV28 to TRBJ2-7, with 11 bases fitting TRBD1. Germline V lookup: CDR1 MDHEN, CDR2 SYDVKM. The CDR3 runs to 16 residues. V was pared by 6 bases and J by 6 bases, with 13 bases of the junction left unmatched. The CDR3 protein is CASRTNLRTGGGEQYF. DNA for the CDR3: TGTGCCAGCAGGACAAACCTCCGGACAGGGGGCGGCGAGCAGTACTTC.

The V gene is TRBV4-3, the J gene TRBJ2-5; possible D gene TRBD2, 6 bases. V lost 0 bases to trimming and J lost 4 bases, with 15 bases between them. Germline values: CDR1 LGHNA, CDR2 YSLEER. The CDR3 runs 16 residues. For the CDR3, the DNA is TGCGCCAGCAGCCAAGAGTTTGGCGGGGCGCGAGAGACCCAGTACTTC. It codes for CASSQEFGGARETQYF.

The chain links TRBV6-5 to TRBJ2-1; D call uncertain. Germline V gene sequence: CDR1 MNHEY, CDR2 SVGAGI. Trimming removed 2 bases from V and 9 bases from J, with 11 bases in between. The CDR3 runs to 13 residues. The CDR3 DNA reads as TGTGCCAGCAGTTACCAACTTCAAACTGAGCAGTTCTTC. Translating gives CASSYQLQTEQFF.

The chain has TRBV4-2 and TRBJ2-1, with D perhaps TRBD2 (6 bases). This CDR3 has 16 amino acids. Trimming stripped 2 bases from V and 4 bases from J, with 15 bases between. CDR1 LGHNA and CDR2 YNFKEQ come from the germline V gene. This CDR3 is CASSQTGTVGYNEQFF. The CDR3 bases are TGTGCCAGCAGCCAAACCGGGACTGTAGGATACAATGAGCAGTTCTTC.

CDR3 amino acids: CASSQDKAARASPDTQYF. As DNA, the CDR3 is TGCGCCAGCAGCCAAGATAAAGCTGCGCGGGCTAGTCCAGATACGCAGTATTTT. The J gene is TRBJ2-3, the V gene TRBV4-3, with D perhaps TRBD2 (5 bases). Trimming left V 0 bases short and J 4 bases short, with 20 bases between. This CDR3 has 18 amino acids. Germline CDR1 LGHNA, CDR2 YSLEER.

The chain employs TRBV28 and TRBJ2-1; TRBD2 matches 12 bases. With V trimmed by 6 bases and J by 8 bases, 11 bases remained unmatched. CDR1 and CDR2 (germline): MDHEN, SYDVKM. The CDR3 is 16 amino acids. The CDR3 DNA follows: TGTGCCAGCAGACTGGGGCTAGCGGGAGGGCTCCATGAGCAGTTCTTC. Its translation: CASRLGLAGGLHEQFF.

The genes are TRBV7-9 and TRBJ2-3; 8 nucleotides match TRBD2. The CDR3 is made up of 16 amino acids. The trim removed 1 base at V and 0 bases at J, leaving 3 bases unmatched. Germline values: CDR1 SEHNR, CDR2 FQNEAQ (reference sequence). CDR3 sequence reads: CASSLGPSGSTDTQYF. In DNA form, the CDR3 reads TGTGCCAGCAGCTTAGGGCCTAGCGGGAGCACAGATACGCAGTATTTT.

In DNA form, the CDR3 reads TGTGCCAGCAGTTTGGACAAGAACACTGAAGCTTTCTTT. Its protein is CASSLDKNTEAFF. This rearrangement joins TRBV6-5 to TRBJ1-1, with a tentative D call TRBD1 (5 bases). The CDR3 runs 13 residues. The V end was cut by 4 bases, the J end by 1 base, with 7 bases between. CDR1 is MNHEY, CDR2 SVGAGI, per germline.

The chain recombines TRBV6-1 with TRBJ1-6; D gene uncertain. CDR1 MNHNS and CDR2 SASEGT come from the germline V gene. The germline V and J ends were trimmed by 4 bases and 0 bases, with 19 bases remaining between them. The CDR3 is 19 amino acids. This CDR3 reads CASSVEPAWRSSYNSPLHF. Written as DNA, the CDR3 is TGTGCCAGCAGTGTTGAGCCCGCCTGGCGGAGCTCCTATAATTCACCCCTCCACTTT.

V and J are TRBV9 and TRBJ2-6; the match to TRBD1 covers 7 bases. The germline CDR1 and CDR2 sequences are SGDLS and YYNGEE. The CDR3 length is 15 residues. V gave up 3 bases and J gave up 1 base; unmatched junction bases: 1. CDR3 loop: CASSGGQSGANVLTF. The CDR3 coding sequence is TGTGCCAGCAGCGGGGGACAGTCTGGGGCCAACGTCCTGACTTTC.

The chain couples TRBV9 to TRBJ2-1, with 7 bases matching TRBD2. The CDR3 totals 16 residues. Germline CDR1 and CDR2: SGDLS and YYNGEE. The V gene end was trimmed by 0 bases and the J gene end by 0 bases; junction bases not matched to a gene: 3. CDR3 amino acids: CASSVVGGSSYNEQFF. The CDR3 nucleotides are TGTGCCAGCAGCGTAGTGGGGGGGAGCTCCTACAATGAGCAGTTCTTC.

The chain joins TRBV28 to TRBJ2-7; D remains ambiguous. V was cut by 3 bases and J by 2 bases, with 11 bases left in between. Germline V gene sequence: CDR1 MDHEN, CDR2 SYDVKM. The CDR3 sequence is 14 residues long. CDR3 region: CASSFEAATYEQYF. In nucleotides, the CDR3 is TGTGCCAGCAGTTTTGAGGCAGCAACCTACGAGCAGTACTTC. Filled out from reference TRBV28 and TRBJ2-7, the complete variable domain reads DVKVTQSSRYLVKRTGEKVFLECVQDMDHENMFWYRQDPGLGLRLIYFSYDVKMKEKGDIPEGYSVSREKKERFSLILESASTNQTSMYLCASSFEAATYEQYFGPGTRLTVT.

CDR3 coding DNA: TGTGCCAGCAGCCCGGGGGTAGGGGAATACAATGAGCAGTTCTTC. Protein sequence: CASSPGVGEYNEQFF. The rearrangement uses TRBV9 and TRBJ2-1; possible D gene TRBD2, 6 bases. Between the trimmed V and J ends, which lost 4 bases and 4 bases, there was a span of 15 bases. This CDR3 is built from 15 residues. Germline V CDR1 and CDR2: SGDLS, YYNGEE.

The V call is TRBV2, the J call TRBJ2-5; TRBD1 might be the D (5 bases). Trimming took 4 bases from V and 4 from J, leaving 19 bases between them. CDR3 length: 16 residues. Germline values: CDR1 SNHLY, CDR2 FYNNEI. The CDR3 here is CASSGFGRARGETQYF. In DNA form, the CDR3 reads TGTGCCAGCAGTGGATTTGGCAGGGCTAGAGGAGAGACCCAGTACTTC.

The chain employs TRBV11-2 and TRBJ2-7; TRBD1 might be the D (6 bases). V gave up 3 bases and J gave up 5 bases, with 20 bases separating them. The CDR3 totals 16 residues. Germline loops: CDR1 SGHAT, CDR2 FQNNGV. Here the CDR3 DNA reads TGTGCCAGCAGCTTCCATAGACAGGTACCTTCCGACGAGCAGTACTTC. Its protein product is CASSFHRQVPSDEQYF.

The chain has TRBV5-6 and TRBJ2-1; 8 bases align to TRBD2. Germline-derived CDR1 and CDR2 are SGHDT and YYEEEE. Trimming cost V 4 bases and J 6 bases; bases outside gene matches: 6. This CDR3 is built from 14 residues. The DNA for the CDR3 is TGTGCCAGCAGCGGAAGCGGGAGTGGCAATGAGCAGTTCTTC. Translation: CASSGSGSGNEQFF.

The chain has TRBV4-1 and TRBJ2-3; possibly TRBD2 for D (5 bases). The V gene lost 1 base and the J gene lost 4 bases, with 12 bases spanning the gap. The CDR3 has 15 amino acids. CDR1 MGHRA and CDR2 YSYEKL come from the germline V gene. DNA for the CDR3: TGCGCCAGCAGCCAAGGCGGACTCTGGCCAGATACGCAGTATTTT. It encodes CASSQGGLWPDTQYF.

The chain uses TRBV5-1 and TRBJ2-1; 7 bases agree with TRBD1. Per germline, CDR1 SGHRS and CDR2 YFSETQ. The CDR3 contains 14 residues. The ends lost 4 bases at V and 5 bases at J; junction bases unmatched: 6. The CDR3: CASSLYRGNNEQFF. The CDR3 nucleotides are TGCGCCAGCAGCCTATACAGGGGCAACAATGAGCAGTTCTTC. Using reference TRBV5-1 and TRBJ2-1 for the parts outside the CDR3, the full variable domain is KAGVTQTPRYLIKTRGQQVTLSCSPISGHRSVSWYQQTPGQGLQFLFEYFSETQRNKGNFPGRFSGRQFSNSRSEMNVSTLELGDSALYLCASSLYRGNNEQFFGPGTRLTVL.

This chain uses TRBV5-1 with TRBJ2-7, with 9 positions matching TRBD2. CDR3 size: 14 residues. Germline CDR1 is SGHRS and CDR2 is YFSETQ. V trimming: 5 bases; J trimming: 2 bases; junction bases outside the gene matches: 5. CDR3 amino acids: CASRSGGSPYEQYF. CDR3 DNA: TGCGCCAGCAGAAGCGGGGGGAGTCCCTACGAGCAGTACTTC.

The chain uses TRBV5-6 and TRBJ2-5; TRBD2 is a possible D gene (6 bases). Germline assignment: CDR1 SGHDT and CDR2 YYEEEE. This CDR3 is 13 amino acids long. V shed 0 bases and J shed 7 bases, with 10 bases lying between them. Here the CDR3 reads CASSLGGAGTQYF. Here the CDR3 DNA reads TGTGCCAGCAGCTTGGGGGGAGCGGGGACCCAGTACTTC.

The J gene is TRBJ2-7, the V gene TRBV28; the D gene is possibly TRBD2 (5 bases). The V end was cut by 8 bases, the J end by 2 bases, with 16 bases between. The germline V gene encodes CDR1 MDHEN and CDR2 SYDVKM. The CDR3 runs 14 residues. This CDR3 reads CASGLRGRAYEQYF. CDR3 nucleotide sequence: TGTGCCAGCGGGCTTCGGGGTAGGGCCTACGAGCAGTACTTC.